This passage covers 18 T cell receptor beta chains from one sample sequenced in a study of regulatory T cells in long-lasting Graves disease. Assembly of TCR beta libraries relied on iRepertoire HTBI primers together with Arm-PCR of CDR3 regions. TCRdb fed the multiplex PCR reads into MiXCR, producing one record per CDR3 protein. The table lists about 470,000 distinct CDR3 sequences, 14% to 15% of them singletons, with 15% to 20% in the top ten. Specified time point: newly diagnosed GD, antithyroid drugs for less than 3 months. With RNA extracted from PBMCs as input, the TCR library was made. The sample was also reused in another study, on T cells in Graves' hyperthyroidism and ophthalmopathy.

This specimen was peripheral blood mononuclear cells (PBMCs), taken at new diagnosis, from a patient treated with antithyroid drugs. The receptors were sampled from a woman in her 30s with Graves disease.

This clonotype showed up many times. In nucleotides, the CDR3 is TGTGCCACCAGTGGGATAGTGGCGGGAGCCTACAATGAGCAGTTCTTC. Translated: CATSGIVAGAYNEQFF. The chain employs TRBV24-1 and TRBJ2-1; 7 nucleotides agree with TRBD2. Germline V CDR1 and CDR2: KGHDR, SFDVKD. V shed 5 bases and J 2 bases; nucleotides not matched to a gene: 8. The CDR3 extends over 16 amino acids.

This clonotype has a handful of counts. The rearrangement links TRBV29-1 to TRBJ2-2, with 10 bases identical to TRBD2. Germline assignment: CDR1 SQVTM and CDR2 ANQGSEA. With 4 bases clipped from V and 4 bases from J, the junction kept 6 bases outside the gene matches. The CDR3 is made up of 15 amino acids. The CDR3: CSVASRLAGTGELFF. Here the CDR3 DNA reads TGCAGCGTTGCCTCGAGACTAGCGGGCACCGGGGAGCTGTTTTTT.

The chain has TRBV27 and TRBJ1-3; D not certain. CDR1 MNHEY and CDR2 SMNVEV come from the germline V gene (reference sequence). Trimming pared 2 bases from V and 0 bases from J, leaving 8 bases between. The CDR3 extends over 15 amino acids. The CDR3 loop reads CASSLNPFSGNTIYF. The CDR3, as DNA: TGTGCCAGCAGTTTAAACCCCTTCTCTGGAAACACCATATATTTT.

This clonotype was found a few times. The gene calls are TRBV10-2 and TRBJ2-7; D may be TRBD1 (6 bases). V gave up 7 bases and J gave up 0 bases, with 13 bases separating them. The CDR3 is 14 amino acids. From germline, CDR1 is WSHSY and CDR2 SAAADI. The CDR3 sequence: CASIRGASSYEQYF. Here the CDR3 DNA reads TGCGCCAGCATCAGGGGAGCCAGCTCCTACGAGCAGTACTTC.

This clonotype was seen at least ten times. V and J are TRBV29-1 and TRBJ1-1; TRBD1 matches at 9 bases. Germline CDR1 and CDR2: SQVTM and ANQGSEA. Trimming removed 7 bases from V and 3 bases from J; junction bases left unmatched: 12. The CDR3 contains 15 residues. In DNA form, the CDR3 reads TGCAGCGGGGGACAGGGTCGGTCGGGCTACACTGAAGCTTTCTTT. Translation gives CSGGQGRSGYTEAFF. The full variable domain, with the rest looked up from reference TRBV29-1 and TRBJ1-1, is SAVISQKPSRDICQRGTSLTIQCQVDSQVTMMFWYRQQPGQSLTLIATANQGSEATYESGFVIDKFPISRPNLTFSTLTVSNMSPEDSSIYLCSGGQGRSGYTEAFFGQGTRLTVV.

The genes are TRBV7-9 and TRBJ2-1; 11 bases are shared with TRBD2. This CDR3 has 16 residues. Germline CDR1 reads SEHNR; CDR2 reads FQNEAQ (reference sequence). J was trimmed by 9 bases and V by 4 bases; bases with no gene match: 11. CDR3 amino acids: CASSSSTSGSVSEQFF. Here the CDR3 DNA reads TGTGCCAGCAGCTCCTCAACTAGCGGGAGTGTTAGTGAGCAGTTCTTC.

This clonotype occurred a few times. In nucleotides, the CDR3 is TGCAGCGTTGAAAGGGGACAGGGGTCTGACGAGCAGTACTTC. This gives the protein CSVERGQGSDEQYF. V is TRBV29-1 and J is TRBJ2-7; 10 nucleotides line up with TRBD1. The CDR3 consists of 14 residues. Germline V CDR1 and CDR2: SQVTM, ANQGSEA. Trimming cost V 2 bases and J 5 bases; bases outside gene matches: 6.

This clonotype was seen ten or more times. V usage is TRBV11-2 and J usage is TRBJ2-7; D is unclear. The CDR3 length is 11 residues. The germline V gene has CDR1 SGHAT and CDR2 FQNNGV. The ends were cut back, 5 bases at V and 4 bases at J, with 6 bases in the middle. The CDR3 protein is CASSTYYEQYF. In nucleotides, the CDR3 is TGTGCCAGCAGCACATATTACGAGCAGTACTTC. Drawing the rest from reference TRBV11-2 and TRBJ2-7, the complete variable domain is EAGVAQSPRYKIIEKRQSVAFWCNPISGHATLYWYQQILGQGPKLLIQFQNNGVVDDSQLPKDRFSAERLKGVDSTLKIQPAKLEDSAVYLCASSTYYEQYFGPGTRLTVT.

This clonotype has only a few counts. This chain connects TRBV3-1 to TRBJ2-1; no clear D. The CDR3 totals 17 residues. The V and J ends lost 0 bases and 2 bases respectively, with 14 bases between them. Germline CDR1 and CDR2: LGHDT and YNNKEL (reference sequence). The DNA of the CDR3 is TGTGCCAGCAGCCAAGATAATTGGCTAGGCGCCTACAATGAGCAGTTCTTC. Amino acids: CASSQDNWLGAYNEQFF.

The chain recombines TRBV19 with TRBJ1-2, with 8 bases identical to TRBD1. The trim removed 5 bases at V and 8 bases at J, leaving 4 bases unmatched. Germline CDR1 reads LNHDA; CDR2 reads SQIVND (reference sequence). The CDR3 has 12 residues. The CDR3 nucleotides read TGTGCCAGTAGTTGGACAGGGAAGGGCTACACCTTC. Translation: CASSWTGKGYTF.

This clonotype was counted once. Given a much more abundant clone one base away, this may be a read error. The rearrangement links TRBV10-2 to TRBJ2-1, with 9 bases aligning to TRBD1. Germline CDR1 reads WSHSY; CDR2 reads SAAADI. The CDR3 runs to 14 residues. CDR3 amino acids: CASTQPGTGNGQFF. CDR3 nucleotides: TGCGCCAGCACTCAACCCGGGACAGGGAATGGGCAGTTCTTC.

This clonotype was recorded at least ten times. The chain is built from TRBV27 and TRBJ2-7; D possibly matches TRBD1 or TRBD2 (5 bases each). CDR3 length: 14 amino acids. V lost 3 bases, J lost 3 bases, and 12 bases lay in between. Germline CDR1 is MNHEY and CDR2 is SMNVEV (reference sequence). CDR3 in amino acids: CASSLRGLLYEQYF. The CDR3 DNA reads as TGTGCCAGCAGTTTGAGGGGCTTACTCTACGAGCAGTACTTC.

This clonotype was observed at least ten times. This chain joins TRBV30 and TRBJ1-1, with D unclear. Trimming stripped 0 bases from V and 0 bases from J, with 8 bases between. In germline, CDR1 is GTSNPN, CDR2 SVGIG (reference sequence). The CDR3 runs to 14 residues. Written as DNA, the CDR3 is TGTGCCTGGAGTGTACCAGCAATGAACACTGAAGCTTTCTTT. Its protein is CAWSVPAMNTEAFF.

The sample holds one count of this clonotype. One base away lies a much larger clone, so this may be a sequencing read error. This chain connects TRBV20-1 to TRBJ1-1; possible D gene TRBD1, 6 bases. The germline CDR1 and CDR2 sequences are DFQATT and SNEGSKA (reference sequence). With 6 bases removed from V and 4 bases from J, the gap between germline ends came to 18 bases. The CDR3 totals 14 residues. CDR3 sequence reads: CSAAAGADGTEAFF. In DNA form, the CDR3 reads TGCAGTGCGGCGGCAGGGGCGGACGGCACTGAAGCTTTCTTT.

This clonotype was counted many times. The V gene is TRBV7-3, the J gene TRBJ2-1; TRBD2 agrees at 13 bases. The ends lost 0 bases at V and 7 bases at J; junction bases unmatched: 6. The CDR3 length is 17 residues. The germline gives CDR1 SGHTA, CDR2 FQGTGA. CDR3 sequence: CASSLTFGTSGVNEQFF. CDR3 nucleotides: TGTGCCAGCAGCTTAACTTTCGGGACTAGCGGGGTTAATGAGCAGTTCTTC.

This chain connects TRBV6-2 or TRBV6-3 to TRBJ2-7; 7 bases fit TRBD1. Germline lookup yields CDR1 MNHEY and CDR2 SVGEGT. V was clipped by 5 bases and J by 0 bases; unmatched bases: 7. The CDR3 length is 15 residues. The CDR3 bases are TGTGCCAGCAGTCCTTACAGGGGTCCCTCCTACGAGCAGTACTTC. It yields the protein CASSPYRGPSYEQYF.

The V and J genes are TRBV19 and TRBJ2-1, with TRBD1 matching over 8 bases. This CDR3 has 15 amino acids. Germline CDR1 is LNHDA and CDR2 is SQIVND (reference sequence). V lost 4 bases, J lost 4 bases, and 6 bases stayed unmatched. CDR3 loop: CASSTRTGLYNEQFF. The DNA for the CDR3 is TGTGCCAGTAGTACCCGGACAGGGCTGTACAATGAGCAGTTCTTC.

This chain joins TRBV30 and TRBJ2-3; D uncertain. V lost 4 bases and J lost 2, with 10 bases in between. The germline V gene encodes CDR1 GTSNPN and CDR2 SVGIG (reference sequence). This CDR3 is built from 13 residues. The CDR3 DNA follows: TGTGCCTGGACCGTCGGTCACACAGATACGCAGTATTTT. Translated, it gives CAWTVGHTDTQYF. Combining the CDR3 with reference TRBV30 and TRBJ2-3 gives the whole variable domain SQTIHQWPATLVQPVGSPLSLECTVEGTSNPNLYWYRQAAGRGLQLLFYSVGIGQISSEVPQNLSASRPQDRQFILSSKKLLLSDSGFYLCAWTVGHTDTQYFGPGTRLTVL.